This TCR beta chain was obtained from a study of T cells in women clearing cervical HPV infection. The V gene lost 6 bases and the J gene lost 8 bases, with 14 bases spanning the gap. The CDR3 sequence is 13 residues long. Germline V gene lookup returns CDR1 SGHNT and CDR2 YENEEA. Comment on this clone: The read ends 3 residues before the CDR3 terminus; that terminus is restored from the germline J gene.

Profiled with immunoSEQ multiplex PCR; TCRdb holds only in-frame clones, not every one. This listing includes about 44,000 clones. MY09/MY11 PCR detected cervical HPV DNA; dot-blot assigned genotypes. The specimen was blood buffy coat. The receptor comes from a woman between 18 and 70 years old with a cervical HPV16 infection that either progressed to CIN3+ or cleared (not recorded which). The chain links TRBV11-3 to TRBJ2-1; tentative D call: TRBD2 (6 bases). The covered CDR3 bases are TGTGCCAGCAGAGAGAGTCTAGCGCATGAG. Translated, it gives CASRESLAHE. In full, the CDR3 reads CASRESLAHEQFF.